This T cell receptor beta chain was sequenced during a study of technical replicates of blood from four donors. Trimming removed 5 bases from V and 9 bases from J, with 14 bases in between. The germline CDR1 and CDR2 sequences are MNHEY and SMNVEV (reference sequence). The CDR3 loop spans 12 amino acids. Measured with immunoSEQ multiplex PCR; TCRdb has only the in-frame clones, and not every one. The table lists roughly 60,000 clones, roughly 90% of them singletons. Sequences were obtained from PBMCs. This sequence was found in a human donor in good health. Some clones in this sample may be carry-over from other donors' samples. The J gene is TRBJ2-7, the V gene TRBV27; possibly TRBD1 for D (6 bases). CDR3 bases: TGTGCCAGCAGTCCCCACAGGGATCCGCAGTACTTC. Its protein is CASSPHRDPQYF.